In this sample, the clone carrying this T cell receptor (beta chain) turned up many times. The V end was cut by 6 bases, the J end by 0 bases, with 15 bases between. The CDR3 contains 16 residues. The data were obtained in a study of blood T cells in healthy people across ages. Healthy Russian Caucasian donors spanned ages about 6 to 100 years. Each donor supplied 8 to 10 milliliters of peripheral blood. Whenever a sample was processed, at least 6.5 million PBMCs were isolated. Next came a second PCR, run for about 7 to 12 cycles, which used a sample-barcoded 5' primer along with a J-beta primer mix. MiXCR, applied by TCRdb to the 5' RACE reads, yields one record per CDR3 protein. The sample includes roughly 560,000 distinct CDR3 sequences, under 30% of them seen just once. These same data were also listed under a study on T cells of mothers and their children.

The origin of this receptor is a boy younger than 18 in good health. V gene TRBV12-3 or TRBV12-4 combines with J gene TRBJ2-1, with a tentative D call TRBD2 (5 bases). The source material was blood. CDR3 sequence (DNA): TGTGCCAGCAGGGATCTGGGGAGAAGCTCCTACAATGAGCAGTTCTTC. Amino acids: CASRDLGRSSYNEQFF.